The clone carrying this T cell receptor beta chain was seen many times. Its antigen remains unidentified. Using its own MiXCR run on the reads, TCRdb lists one record per CDR3 protein. The sample carries under 20,000 distinct CDR3 sequences, roughly a fifth recorded once. These data are taken from a study of lung T cells in sarcoidosis with Löfgren's syndrome. As for the study in general: Löfgren's syndrome patients were the main repertoire analysis focus. Findings and caveats of the study: Versus controls, Löfgren's syndrome patients reportedly showed TRAV12-1 and TRBV2 as most expanded. Shared TRAV12-1 and TRBV2 CDR3 motifs across Löfgren's syndrome patients reportedly suggested public CD4+ TCRs. Paired TRAV12-1/TRBV2 TCRs showed CDR3 homology and preferential pairing.

V trimming: 4 bases; J trimming: 9 bases; junction bases outside the gene matches: 10. Germline CDR1 and CDR2: DFQATT and SNEGSKA (reference sequence). CDR3 length: 14 amino acids. This chain links TRBV20-1 with TRBJ2-1; TRBD1 aligns across 9 bases. This sequence was found in a human donor with sarcoidosis (Löfgren's syndrome or another form), or a control subject (not recorded which). Sequences were obtained from CD4+ T cells from bronchoalveolar lavage. CDR3 residues: CSAKGDRDYPEQFF. DNA for the CDR3: TGCAGTGCTAAGGGGGACAGGGATTATCCTGAGCAGTTCTTC.